This TCR beta chain appears in the sequencing data of a study of T cell repertoires in cytomegalovirus infection. Across the study: In public TCR beta signatures, there were indications of both CMV infection and matching HLA type. Findings and caveats of the study: There were HLA-C-restricted CMV-specific TCR beta clonotypes dominating the ex vivo response. Identification of carriers of CMV plus the relevant HLA was performed using cumulative public TCR beta family frequency.

For this clonotype: Antigen specificity is unknown.

TCRdb re-called the reads with MiXCR, one entry per CDR3 protein. The data show around 490,000 distinct CDR3 sequences, with 26% seen just once and approximately 13% held by the top ten. The CDR3 sequence is 15 residues long. Per germline, CDR1 MNHNS and CDR2 SASEGT. V was clipped by 2 bases and J by 5 bases, with 13 bases between them. The rearrangement uses TRBV6-1 and TRBJ1-5; D gene unclear. The receptor was derived from a human donor in good health (CMV status not recorded). Some clones in this sample may be carry-over from other donors' samples. Source material: PBMCs. Written as DNA, the CDR3 is TGTGCCAGCAGTGAAAGGAGGGAATACGATCAGCCCCAGCATTTT. Protein sequence: CASSERREYDQPQHF.